These 20 T cell receptor beta chains came from one sample sequenced in a study of blood T cell repertoires in COVID-19. The table came from immunoSEQ multiplex PCR; TCRdb's copy has only in-frame clones and leaves some out. The sample includes hundreds of thousands of clones, around 87% of them seen just once. The sequenced sample consisted of PBMCs or T cells enriched from blood (not recorded which). The receptors shown here come from a man aged 25-45 years who had recovered from COVID-19.

This chain uses TRBV7-3 with TRBJ2-3, with TRBD2 matching over 13 bases. Germline CDR1 and CDR2: SGHTA and FQGTGA. V lost 1 base, J lost 3 bases, and 4 bases stayed unmatched. This CDR3 spans 17 amino acids. In nucleotides, the CDR3 is TGTGCCAGCAGCTTAATGGGACTAGCGGGAAAAACAGATACGCAGTATTTT. Encoded protein: CASSLMGLAGKTDTQYF.

The rearrangement uses TRBV4-2 and TRBJ1-1; D remains ambiguous. Trimming left V 1 base short and J 4 bases short, with 4 bases between. Germline V lookup: CDR1 LGHNA, CDR2 YNFKEQ. The CDR3 extends over 12 amino acids. The CDR3 DNA is TGTGCCAGCAGCCAAGTATCCACTGAAGCTTTCTTT. Translating gives CASSQVSTEAFF.

This sequence joins TRBV5-6 and TRBJ1-4; perhaps TRBD1 as D (6 bases). Germline V gene data show CDR1 as SGHDT and CDR2 as YYEEEE. V dropped 2 bases and J dropped 0 bases, with 14 bases sitting between them. The CDR3 extends over 17 amino acids. The CDR3 DNA follows: TGTGCCAGCAGCTTTGGCAGGGGAATCGCAACTAATGAAAAACTGTTTTTT. Amino acids: CASSFGRGIATNEKLFF.

This chain links TRBV6-5 with TRBJ1-2; TRBD1 matches at 12 bases. Germline-derived CDR1 and CDR2 are MNHEY and SVGAGI. The junction had 7 bases not matched to a gene; V was cut back by 4 bases and J by 10 bases. CDR3 size: 14 residues. As DNA, the CDR3 is TGTGCCAGCAGTTGGGGCGGGACAGGGGGCGACTACACCTTC. Translating it yields CASSWGGTGGDYTF.

The rearrangement links TRBV11-2 to TRBJ2-5; the D gene is possibly TRBD1 (6 bases). The CDR3 is 16 amino acids. The V and J ends lost 0 bases and 2 bases respectively, with 13 bases between them. CDR1 and CDR2 from the germline V gene are SGHAT and FQNNGV. DNA of the CDR3: TGTGCCAGCAGCTTAGACCCCGCACAGGGTCAAGAGACCCAGTACTTC. It yields the protein CASSLDPAQGQETQYF.

The chain couples TRBV29-1 to TRBJ1-2; D gene ambiguous. Germline V gene data show CDR1 as SQVTM and CDR2 as ANQGSEA. V lost 4 bases, J lost 3 bases, and 9 bases lay in between. This CDR3 has 12 residues. The CDR3 DNA reads as TGCAGCGTTGTAGGCCAGGACTATGGCTACACCTTC. This codes for CSVVGQDYGYTF. Full variable domain (remainder filled in from reference TRBV29-1 and TRBJ1-2): SAVISQKPSRDICQRGTSLTIQCQVDSQVTMMFWYRQQPGQSLTLIATANQGSEATYESGFVIDKFPISRPNLTFSTLTVSNMSPEDSSIYLCSVVGQDYGYTFGSGTRLTVV.

As regards this clone: Other DNA sequences in this specimen translate into the identical CDR3. The chain has TRBV6-5 and TRBJ1-2; D remains unclear. This CDR3 region has 14 residues. V gave up 0 bases and J gave up 2 bases, with 7 bases separating them. The germline V gene has CDR1 MNHEY and CDR2 SVGAGI. The CDR3 loop is CASSYSAGNYGYTF. For the CDR3, the DNA is TGTGCCAGCAGTTACTCGGCGGGAAACTATGGCTACACCTTC.

CDR3 in amino acids: CASSFSGREGTGELFF. The CDR3 region has the DNA TGTGCCAGCAGCTTTAGCGGGAGGGAGGGGACCGGGGAGCTGTTTTTT. The chain recombines TRBV11-2 with TRBJ2-2; TRBD2 agrees at 11 bases. V lost 3 bases and J lost 5; bases outside the gene matches: 5. Germline loops: CDR1 SGHAT, CDR2 FQNNGV. The CDR3 spans 16 residues.

V gene TRBV28 combines with J gene TRBJ2-7; 9 nucleotides agree with TRBD2. This CDR3 contains 15 residues. In germline, CDR1 is MDHEN, CDR2 SYDVKM. V shed 5 bases and J 4 bases; nucleotides not matched to a gene: 9. The CDR3 reads CASSPNSGSLYEQYF. The CDR3 DNA reads TGTGCCAGCAGTCCGAATAGCGGGAGTTTGTACGAGCAGTACTTC.

This clone was found a few times. The chain recombines TRBV19 with TRBJ1-2; D is possibly TRBD1 (5 bases). The CDR3 contains 13 residues. Between the trimmed V and J ends, which lost 8 bases and 3 bases, there was a span of 13 bases. CDR1 is LNHDA and CDR2 is SQIVND in the germline V gene (reference sequence). The CDR3 sequence: CASGVSGDYGYTF. The CDR3 DNA sequence: TGTGCCAGTGGGGTGTCGGGGGACTATGGCTACACCTTC.

In the case of this clone: An end of the junction differs from the germline gene, which may be a read error. The sample has other DNA sequences that encode this CDR3 too. V usage is TRBV10-2 and J usage is TRBJ2-2; TRBD2 might be the D (6 bases). This CDR3 has 14 amino acids. CDR1 WSHSY and CDR2 SAAADI come from the germline V gene. CDR3 in amino acids: CASRGGGLGGELFF. CDR3 coding DNA: TGCGCCAGCCGGGGAGGAGGGTTGGGCGGGGAACTGTTTTTT.

The chain recombines TRBV11-2 with TRBJ2-7; D possibly corresponds to TRBD2 (6 bases). The CDR3 loop spans 15 amino acids. V gave up 1 base and J gave up 0 bases, with 10 bases separating them. CDR1 SGHAT and CDR2 FQNNGV come from the germline V gene. The CDR3 loop is CASSLVAASSYEQYF. For the CDR3, the DNA is TGTGCCAGCAGCTTAGTAGCGGCGAGCTCCTACGAGCAGTACTTC.

The J gene is TRBJ2-1, the V gene TRBV19; TRBD2 matches 8 bases. Trimming cost V 2 bases and J 9 bases; bases outside gene matches: 9. CDR3 length: 15 residues. The germline CDR1 and CDR2 sequences are LNHDA and SQIVND (reference sequence). The CDR3: CASSISGTAGGEQFF. Written as DNA, the CDR3 is TGTGCCAGTAGTATAAGTGGGACTGCGGGGGGTGAGCAGTTCTTC.

The chain employs TRBV7-2 and TRBJ2-7, with D hard to call. The CDR3 is 12 residues long. The germline V gene has CDR1 SGHTA and CDR2 FQGNSA. V was trimmed by 0 bases and J by 5 bases, leaving 5 bases between them. CDR3: CASSLAGHEQYF. As DNA, the CDR3 is TGTGCCAGCAGCTTAGCGGGCCACGAGCAGTACTTC.

The chain links TRBV20-1 to TRBJ1-1; the D gene is possibly TRBD1 (6 bases). This CDR3 is built from 11 residues. Germline V lookup: CDR1 DFQATT, CDR2 SNEGSKA (reference sequence). Trimming pared 5 bases from V and 4 bases from J, leaving 8 bases between. The CDR3 spells CSARQATEAFF. CDR3 in DNA: TGCAGTGCTCGACAGGCCACTGAAGCTTTCTTT.

The rearrangement uses TRBV5-6 and TRBJ2-7; D call uncertain. Trimming took off 3 bases at V and 2 bases at J, with 12 bases between the two ends. CDR3 length: 14 residues. Germline V gives CDR1 SGHDT, CDR2 YYEEEE. The CDR3 sequence: CASSSDETTYEQYF. Written as DNA, the CDR3 is TGTGCCAGCAGCTCCGACGAGACAACCTACGAGCAGTACTTC.

The V gene is TRBV28, the J gene TRBJ1-1; D ambiguous. The germline gives CDR1 MDHEN, CDR2 SYDVKM. V was pared by 2 bases and J by 4 bases, with 14 bases between. This CDR3 comprises 15 residues. CDR3 region: CASSLALERVTEAFF. CDR3 sequence (DNA): TGTGCCAGCAGTTTAGCGCTGGAGCGGGTCACTGAAGCTTTCTTT.

The chain employs TRBV24-1 and TRBJ2-3; 13 bases are a match to TRBD2. Germline CDR1 KGHDR, CDR2 SFDVKD. The trim removed 3 bases at V and 4 bases at J, leaving 12 bases unmatched. The CDR3 sequence is 19 residues long. The CDR3 DNA sequence: TGTGCCACCAGTGATCCTAATTGGACTAGCGGGAGAGTATCAGATACGCAGTATTTT. Its translation is CATSDPNWTSGRVSDTQYF.

The genes are TRBV27 and TRBJ2-7; 9 bases are shared with TRBD2. Germline CDR1 MNHEY, CDR2 SMNVEV (reference sequence). Trimming at V came to 3 bases and at J to 6 bases, leaving 12 bases not matched to a gene. The CDR3 extends over 16 amino acids. CDR3 sequence reads: CASSFRRVGGRAEQYF. For the CDR3, the DNA is TGTGCCAGCAGTTTCCGACGTGTGGGCGGGAGGGCCGAGCAGTACTTC.

The V and J genes are TRBV3-1 (or the pseudogene TRBV3-2) and TRBJ2-3, with TRBD1 identical over 7 bases. Germline V gene data show CDR1 as LGHDT and CDR2 as YNNKEL (reference sequence). V shed 6 bases and J 1 base; nucleotides not matched to a gene: 4. The CDR3 runs 14 residues. The CDR3 nucleotides read TGTGCCAGCAGAAACGGACAGGGCACAGATACGCAGTATTTT. It translates to CASRNGQGTDTQYF.